This TCR beta chain was observed in a study of cytomegalovirus exposure and HLA in healthy donors. Across the study: A previous analysis identified 95 million to 130 million unique TCR beta sequences derived from around 200 million T cells. Study results and limitations: According to a later analysis, donors in an Asian-associated ancestry cluster reportedly had fewer N-insertions than the 666-donor mean. As a later analysis revealed, most CMV-associated TCR beta chains appeared HLA-restricted. In most subjects, TCR beta sequences reportedly gave accurate predictions of HLA-A and HLA-B alleles.

A multiplex PCR was run with 60 Vbeta primers and 13 Jbeta primers. The data were produced by immunoSEQ multiplex PCR, yet TCRdb's version contains in-frame clones alone and is incomplete. The profile covers around 99,000 clones, with around 77% appearing a single time and around 3.6% taken by the ten largest. This clone was seen more than once but under ten times. Its antigen is unidentified. The sequence derives from a man between 35 and 55 years old in good health and CMV-seronegative. Sequenced sample: PBMCs.

CDR3 sequence reads: CASSLAGSRGETQYF. DNA for the CDR3: TGTGCCAGCAGCTTAGCGGGCTCTCGGGGAGAGACCCAGTACTTC. The chain recombines TRBV7-9 with TRBJ2-5; D is perhaps TRBD2 (5 bases). The CDR3 loop spans 15 amino acids. Trimming removed 0 bases from V and 4 bases from J, with 12 bases in between. Germline loops: CDR1 SEHNR, CDR2 FQNEAQ (reference sequence).